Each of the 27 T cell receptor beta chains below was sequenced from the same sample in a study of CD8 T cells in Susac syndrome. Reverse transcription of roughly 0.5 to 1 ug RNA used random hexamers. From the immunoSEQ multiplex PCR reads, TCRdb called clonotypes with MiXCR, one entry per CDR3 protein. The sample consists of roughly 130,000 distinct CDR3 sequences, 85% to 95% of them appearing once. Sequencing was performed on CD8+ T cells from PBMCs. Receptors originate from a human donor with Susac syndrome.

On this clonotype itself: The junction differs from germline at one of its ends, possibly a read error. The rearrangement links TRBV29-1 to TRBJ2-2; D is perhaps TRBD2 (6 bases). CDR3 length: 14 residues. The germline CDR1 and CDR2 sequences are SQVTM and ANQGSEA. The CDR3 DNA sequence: TGCAGCGTAGAAGGAGGGGAGAGGACCGGGGAGCTGTTTTTT. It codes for CSVEGGERTGELFF.

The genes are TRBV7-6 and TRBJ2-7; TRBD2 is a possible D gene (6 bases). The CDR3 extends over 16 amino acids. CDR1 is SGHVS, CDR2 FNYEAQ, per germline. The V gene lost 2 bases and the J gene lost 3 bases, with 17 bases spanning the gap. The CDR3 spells CASSLKFGQGGYEQYF. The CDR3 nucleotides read TGTGCCAGCAGCTTAAAGTTTGGGCAGGGAGGCTACGAGCAGTACTTC.

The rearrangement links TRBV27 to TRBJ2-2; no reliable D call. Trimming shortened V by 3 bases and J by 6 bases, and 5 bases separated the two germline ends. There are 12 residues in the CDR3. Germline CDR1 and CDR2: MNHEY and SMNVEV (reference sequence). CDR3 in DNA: TGTGCCAGCAGTTTTGCAGCCGGGGAGCTGTTTTTT. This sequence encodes CASSFAAGELFF.

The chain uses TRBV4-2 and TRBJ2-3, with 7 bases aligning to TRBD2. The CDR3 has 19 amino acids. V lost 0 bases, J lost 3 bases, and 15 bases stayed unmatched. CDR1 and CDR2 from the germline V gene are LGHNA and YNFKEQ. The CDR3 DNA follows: TGTGCCAGCAGCCAAGATCGGGGAGGGCCCCGGGCATCGACAGATACGCAGTATTTT. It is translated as CASSQDRGGPRASTDTQYF.

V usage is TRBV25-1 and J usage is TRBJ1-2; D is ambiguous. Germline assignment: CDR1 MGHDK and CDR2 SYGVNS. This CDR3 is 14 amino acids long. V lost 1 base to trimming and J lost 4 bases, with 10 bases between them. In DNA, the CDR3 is TGTGCCAGCAGTGAATTCGGGGAGGTCTATGGCTACACCTTC. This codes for CASSEFGEVYGYTF.

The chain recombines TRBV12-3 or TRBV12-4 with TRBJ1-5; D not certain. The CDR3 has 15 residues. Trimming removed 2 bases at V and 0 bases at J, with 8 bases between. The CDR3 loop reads CASSLRQTSNQPQHF. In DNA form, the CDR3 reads TGTGCCAGCAGTTTACGGCAGACTAGCAATCAGCCCCAGCATTTT.

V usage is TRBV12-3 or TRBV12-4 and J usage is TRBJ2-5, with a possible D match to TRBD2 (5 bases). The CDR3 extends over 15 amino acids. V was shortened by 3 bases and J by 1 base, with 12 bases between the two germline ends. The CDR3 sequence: CASSFLAAPQETQYF. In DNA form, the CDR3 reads TGTGCCAGCAGTTTCCTAGCAGCCCCCCAAGAGACCCAGTACTTC.

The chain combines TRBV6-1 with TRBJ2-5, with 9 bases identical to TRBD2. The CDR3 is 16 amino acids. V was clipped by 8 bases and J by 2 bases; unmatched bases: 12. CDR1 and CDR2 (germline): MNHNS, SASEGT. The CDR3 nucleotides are TGTGCCAGCCAACCCGGTGCGGGGGGGCCTCAAGAGACCCAGTACTTC. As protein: CASQPGAGGPQETQYF.

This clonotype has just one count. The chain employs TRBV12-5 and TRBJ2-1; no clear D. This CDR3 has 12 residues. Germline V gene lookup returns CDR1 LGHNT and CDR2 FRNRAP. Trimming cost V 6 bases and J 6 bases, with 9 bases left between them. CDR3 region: CASGLEVNEQFF. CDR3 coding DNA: TGTGCTAGTGGCCTCGAGGTCAATGAGCAGTTCTTC.

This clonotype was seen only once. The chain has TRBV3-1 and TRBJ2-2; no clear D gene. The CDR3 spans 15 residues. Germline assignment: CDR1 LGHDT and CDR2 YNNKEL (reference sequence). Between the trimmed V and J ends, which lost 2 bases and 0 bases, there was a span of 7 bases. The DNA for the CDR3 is TGTGCCAGCAGCCAATTCAACCCGAACACCGGGGAGCTGTTTTTT. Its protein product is CASSQFNPNTGELFF.

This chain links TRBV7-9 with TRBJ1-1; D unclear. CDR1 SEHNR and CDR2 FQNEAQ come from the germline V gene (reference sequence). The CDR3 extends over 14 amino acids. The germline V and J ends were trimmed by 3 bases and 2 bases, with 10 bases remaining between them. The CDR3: CASSFTEGNTEAFF. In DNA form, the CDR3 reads TGTGCCAGCAGCTTCACGGAGGGAAACACTGAAGCTTTCTTT. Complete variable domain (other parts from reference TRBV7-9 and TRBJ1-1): DTGVSQNPRHKITKRGQNVTFRCDPISEHNRLYWYRQTLGQGPEFLTYFQNEAQLEKSRLLSDRFSAERPKGSFSTLEIQRTEQGDSAMYLCASSFTEGNTEAFFGQGTRLTVV.

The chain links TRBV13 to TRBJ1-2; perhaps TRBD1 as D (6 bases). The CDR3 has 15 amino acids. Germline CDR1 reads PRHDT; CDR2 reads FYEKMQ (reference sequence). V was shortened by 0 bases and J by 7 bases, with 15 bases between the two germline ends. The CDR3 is CASSLGPGASSGYTF. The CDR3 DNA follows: TGTGCCAGCAGCTTAGGCCCGGGGGCGTCGAGTGGCTACACCTTC.

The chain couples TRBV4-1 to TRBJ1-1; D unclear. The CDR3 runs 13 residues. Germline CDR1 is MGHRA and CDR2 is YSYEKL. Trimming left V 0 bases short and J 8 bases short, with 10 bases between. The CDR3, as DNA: TGCGCCAGCAGCCAAGACCGGACGTCGGAAGCTTTCTTT. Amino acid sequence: CASSQDRTSEAFF.

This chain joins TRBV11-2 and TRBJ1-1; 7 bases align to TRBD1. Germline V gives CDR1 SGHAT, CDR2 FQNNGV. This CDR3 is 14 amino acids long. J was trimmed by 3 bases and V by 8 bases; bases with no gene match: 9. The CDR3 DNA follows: TGTGCCAGCCCTCGGAAGGGGGCTGACACTGAAGCTTTCTTT. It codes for CASPRKGADTEAFF.

CDR3 protein: CASSLSSAAANYGYTF. CDR3 DNA: TGTGCCAGCAGTTTATCGTCTGCGGCAGCAAACTATGGCTACACCTTC. The chain employs TRBV27 and TRBJ1-2, with D uncertain. Trimming took 0 bases from V and 2 from J, leaving 13 bases between them. Germline loops: CDR1 MNHEY, CDR2 SMNVEV (reference sequence). The CDR3 consists of 16 residues.

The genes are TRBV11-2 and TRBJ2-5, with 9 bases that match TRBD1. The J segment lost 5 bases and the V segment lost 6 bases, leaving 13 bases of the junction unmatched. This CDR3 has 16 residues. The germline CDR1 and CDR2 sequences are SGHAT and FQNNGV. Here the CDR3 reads CASRPGGSDRGETQYF. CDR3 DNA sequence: TGTGCCAGCAGGCCCGGAGGATCGGACAGGGGCGAGACCCAGTACTTC.

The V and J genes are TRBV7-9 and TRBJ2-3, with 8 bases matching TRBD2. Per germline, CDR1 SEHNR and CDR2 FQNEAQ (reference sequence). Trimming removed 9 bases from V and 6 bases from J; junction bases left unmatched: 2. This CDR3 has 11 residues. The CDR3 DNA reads TGTGCCAGTCGGACTAGCGATACGCAGTATTTT. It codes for CASRTSDTQYF.

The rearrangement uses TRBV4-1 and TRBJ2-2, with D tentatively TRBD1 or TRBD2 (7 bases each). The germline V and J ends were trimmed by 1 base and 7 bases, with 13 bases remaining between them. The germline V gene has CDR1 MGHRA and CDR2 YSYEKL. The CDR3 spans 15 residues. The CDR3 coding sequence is TGCGCCAGCAGCCAAGTCCCAGGGGGGGGCGGGGAGCTGTTTTTT. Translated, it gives CASSQVPGGGGELFF.

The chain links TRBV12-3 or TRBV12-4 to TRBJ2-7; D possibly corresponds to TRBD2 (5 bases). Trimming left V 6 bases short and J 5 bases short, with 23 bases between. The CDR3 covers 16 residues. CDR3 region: CASSRSGPGFGDEQYF. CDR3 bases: TGTGCCAGCAGCAGGTCAGGCCCGGGATTCGGGGACGAGCAGTACTTC.

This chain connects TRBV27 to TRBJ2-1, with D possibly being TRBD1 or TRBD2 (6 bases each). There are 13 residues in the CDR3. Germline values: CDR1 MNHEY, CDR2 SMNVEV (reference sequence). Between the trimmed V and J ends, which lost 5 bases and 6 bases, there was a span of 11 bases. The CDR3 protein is CASSHGGGNEQFF. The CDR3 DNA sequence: TGTGCCAGCAGTCACGGGGGCGGCAATGAGCAGTTCTTC.

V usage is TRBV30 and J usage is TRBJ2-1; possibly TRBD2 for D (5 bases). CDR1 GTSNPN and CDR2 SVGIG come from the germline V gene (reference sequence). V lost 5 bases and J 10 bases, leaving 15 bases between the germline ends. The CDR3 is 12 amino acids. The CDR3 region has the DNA TGTGCCTGGTTAGATATCTCGGGGGAGCAGTTCTTC. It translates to CAWLDISGEQFF.

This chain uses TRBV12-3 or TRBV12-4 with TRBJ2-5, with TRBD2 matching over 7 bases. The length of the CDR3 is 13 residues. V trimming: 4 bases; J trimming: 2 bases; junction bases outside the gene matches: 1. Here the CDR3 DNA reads TGTGCCAGCAGTTCGGGGGGTCAAGAGACCCAGTACTTC. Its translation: CASSSGGQETQYF.

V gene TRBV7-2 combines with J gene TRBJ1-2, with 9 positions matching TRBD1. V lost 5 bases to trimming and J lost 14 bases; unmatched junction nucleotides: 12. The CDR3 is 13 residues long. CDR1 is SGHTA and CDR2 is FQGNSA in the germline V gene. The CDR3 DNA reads TGTGCCAGCAGCGCAGGATATGACAGGGGGAGAACCTTC. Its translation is CASSAGYDRGRTF.

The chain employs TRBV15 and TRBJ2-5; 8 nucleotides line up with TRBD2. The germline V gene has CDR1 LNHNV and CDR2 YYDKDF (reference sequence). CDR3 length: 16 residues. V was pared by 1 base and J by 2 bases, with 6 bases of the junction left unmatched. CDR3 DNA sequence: TGTGCCACCAGCAGAGTTTTGCGACTAGCGCAAGAGACCCAGTACTTC. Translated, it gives CATSRVLRLAQETQYF.

The CDR3 protein is CASSDGPGRNEQFF. As DNA, the CDR3 is TGTGCCAGTAGCGACGGCCCCGGCAGAAATGAGCAGTTCTTC. The genes are TRBV19 and TRBJ2-1; D not certain. V was pared by 6 bases and J by 7 bases, with 16 bases between. The CDR3 runs 14 residues. The V gene's germline CDR1 is LNHDA and CDR2 SQIVND (reference sequence). Full variable domain (missing parts from reference TRBV19 and TRBJ2-1): DGGITQSPKYLFRKEGQNVTLSCEQNLNHDAMYWYRQDPGQGLRLIYYSQIVNDFQKGDIAEGYSVSREKKESFPLTVTSAQKNPTAFYLCASSDGPGRNEQFFGPGTRLTVL.

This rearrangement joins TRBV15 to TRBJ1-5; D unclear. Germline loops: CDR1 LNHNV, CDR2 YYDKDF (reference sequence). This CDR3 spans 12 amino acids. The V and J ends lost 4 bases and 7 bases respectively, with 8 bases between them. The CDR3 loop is CATSTRNQPQHF. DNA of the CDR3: TGTGCCACCAGCACTAGAAACCAGCCCCAGCATTTT.

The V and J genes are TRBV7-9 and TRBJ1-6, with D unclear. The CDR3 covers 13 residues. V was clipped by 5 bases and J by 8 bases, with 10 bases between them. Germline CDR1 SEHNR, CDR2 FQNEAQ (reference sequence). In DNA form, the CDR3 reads TGTGCCAGCAGCCGCGGGATGGATTCACCCCTCCACTTT. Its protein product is CASSRGMDSPLHF.